The clone carrying this T cell receptor (beta chain) is a singleton in its sample. Its antigen is still unknown. Between the trimmed V and J ends, which lost 5 bases and 0 bases, there was a span of 13 bases. The CDR3 covers 15 residues. Germline V CDR1 and CDR2: SEHNR, FQNEAQ (reference sequence). The sample originates from a study of T cell repertoires in cytomegalovirus infection. Overall study results and limits: HLA-C-restricted CMV-specific TCR beta clonotypes were dominant in the ex vivo response.

TCRdb analysed the reads with MiXCR anew, one entry per CDR3 protein. The sample lists a few hundred thousand distinct CDR3 sequences, more than 8% occurring once. This chain uses TRBV7-9 with TRBJ1-2; possibly TRBD1 for D (6 bases). The receptor's source is a human donor in good health (CMV status not recorded). Some clones in this sample may be carry-over from other donors' samples. The sequenced sample consisted of PBMCs. In DNA, the CDR3 is TGTGCCAGCAGCCCACTTCGGACAGCTAACTATGGCTACACCTTC. Translation: CASSPLRTANYGYTF.